Below are 25 T cell receptor beta chains sequenced from a single sample in a study of T cells in Graves' hyperthyroidism and ophthalmopathy. Template material for amplifying TCR beta CDR3 regions consisted of RNA transcripts. During a first-round RT-PCR of the TCR CDR3, the HTBI primer set was used. TCRdb passed the multiplex PCR reads through MiXCR, listing each CDR3 protein once. The table lists 250,000 to 300,000 distinct CDR3 sequences, around 13% of them singletons. The sequencing input was blood. All receptors come from a woman aged 40 to 50 with Graves' hyperthyroidism.

This chain connects TRBV20-1 to TRBJ2-3, with 13 bases that match TRBD2. This CDR3 has 17 amino acids. The V gene's germline CDR1 is DFQATT and CDR2 SNEGSKA (reference sequence). V gave up 2 bases and J gave up 0 bases; unmatched junction bases: 5. The DNA for the CDR3 is TGCAGTGCTAGAACCCTGGGACTAGCGGGAAGCACAGATACGCAGTATTTT. Its translation is CSARTLGLAGSTDTQYF.

This clonotype was counted at least ten times. This rearrangement joins TRBV28 to TRBJ2-1; 8 positions agree with TRBD1. This CDR3 has 12 residues. From germline, CDR1 is MDHEN and CDR2 SYDVKM. Trimming removed 3 bases from V and 10 bases from J; junction bases left unmatched: 2. Here the CDR3 DNA reads TGTGCCAGCAGTTTGGGACAGGTAGAGCAGTTCTTC. Its protein product is CASSLGQVEQFF.

This clonotype was observed many times. The rearrangement links TRBV2 to TRBJ2-3, with 7 bases matching TRBD2. J lost 2 bases, V lost 5 bases, and 4 bases had no gene match. The CDR3 covers 14 residues. Germline V gene lookup returns CDR1 SNHLY and CDR2 FYNNEI. CDR3 DNA sequence: TGTGCCAGCAGTCTAGCGGCCTACACAGATACGCAGTATTTT. This translates into CASSLAAYTDTQYF.

This clonotype was recorded many times. The V call is TRBV10-3, the J call TRBJ2-7; D may be TRBD1 or TRBD2 (5 bases each). Per the germline V gene, CDR1 is ENHRY and CDR2 is SYGVKD. The CDR3 runs to 13 residues. The V and J ends lost 11 bases and 0 bases respectively, with 14 bases between them. CDR3 loop: CASLGTNSYEQYF. In DNA, the CDR3 is TGTGCCTCTCTAGGGACGAACTCCTACGAGCAGTACTTC.

The V gene is TRBV14, the J gene TRBJ2-5; D is possibly TRBD1 or TRBD2 (6 bases each). Germline-derived CDR1 and CDR2 are SGHDN and FVKESK. Trimming shortened V by 0 bases and J by 2 bases, and 13 bases separated the two germline ends. This CDR3 comprises 16 residues. The CDR3 DNA follows: TGTGCCAGCAGCCAAGATCGGTGGAGGGGGCAAGAGACCCAGTACTTC. Amino acids: CASSQDRWRGQETQYF.

This clonotype was detected many times. The chain carries TRBV27 and TRBJ2-1; D is possibly TRBD2 (6 bases). This CDR3 is 14 amino acids long. Looked up from germline, CDR1 is MNHEY and CDR2 is SMNVEV (reference sequence). The V end lost 6 bases, the J end lost 6 bases, and 15 bases lay between the germline ends. The DNA for the CDR3 is TGTGCCAGCAGGCCGGGACTGTACGGCAATGAGCAGTTCTTC. This encodes CASRPGLYGNEQFF.

The genes are TRBV5-1 and TRBJ2-2, with 12 bases aligning to TRBD2. Per the germline V gene, CDR1 is SGHRS and CDR2 is YFSETQ. The CDR3 length is 18 residues. Trimming cost V 4 bases and J 6 bases; bases outside gene matches: 13. Here the CDR3 reads CASSAVPGLAGISGELFF. In DNA form, the CDR3 reads TGCGCCAGCAGCGCCGTGCCCGGACTAGCGGGAATCTCCGGGGAGCTGTTTTTT.

The sample holds many counts of this clonotype. The chain combines TRBV18 with TRBJ1-1; D gene ambiguous. The CDR3 totals 14 residues. Germline V lookup: CDR1 KGHSH, CDR2 LQKENI. V was shortened by 3 bases and J by 8 bases, with 16 bases between the two germline ends. The CDR3 reads CASSPARQLTEAFF. The CDR3 DNA reads as TGTGCCAGCTCACCCGCGCGGCAACTCACGGAAGCTTTCTTT.

The gene calls are TRBV19 and TRBJ1-5; D possibly corresponds to TRBD1 (5 bases). This CDR3 is 15 amino acids long. Germline V gene data show CDR1 as LNHDA and CDR2 as SQIVND (reference sequence). With 5 bases removed from V and 3 bases from J, the gap between germline ends came to 14 bases. The CDR3 DNA follows: TGTGCCAGTAGTCAGTCCGGGACCATCAATCAGCCCCAGCATTTT. It yields the protein CASSQSGTINQPQHF. Combining the CDR3 with reference TRBV19 and TRBJ1-5 gives the whole variable domain DGGITQSPKYLFRKEGQNVTLSCEQNLNHDAMYWYRQDPGQGLRLIYYSQIVNDFQKGDIAEGYSVSREKKESFPLTVTSAQKNPTAFYLCASSQSGTINQPQHFGDGTRLSIL.

This clonotype was seen many times. The V call is TRBV7-2, the J call TRBJ1-6, with a tentative D call TRBD1 (6 bases). The CDR3 totals 17 residues. CDR1 and CDR2 (germline): SGHTA, FQGNSA. V gave up 6 bases and J gave up 5 bases, with 20 bases separating them. The CDR3 bases are TGTGCCAGCAGTTATCGCGCGGGGGGCGGAAATAATTCACCCCTCCACTTT. Encoded protein: CASSYRAGGGNNSPLHF.

At least ten counts were recorded for this clonotype. The V and J genes are TRBV20-1 and TRBJ2-5, with a tentative D call TRBD2 (5 bases). Germline-derived CDR1 and CDR2 are DFQATT and SNEGSKA (reference sequence). The ends were cut back, 2 bases at V and 7 bases at J, with 17 bases in the middle. The CDR3 consists of 14 residues. The CDR3 is CSARTSGNLRTQYF. CDR3 in DNA: TGCAGTGCTAGAACATCCGGGAACCTTAGGACCCAGTACTTC.

This clonotype showed up just a few times. The rearrangement links TRBV18 to TRBJ2-1; D not certain. The V gene lost 2 bases and the J gene lost 2 bases, with 7 bases spanning the gap. This CDR3 is built from 14 residues. Germline V lookup: CDR1 KGHSH, CDR2 LQKENI. DNA for the CDR3: TGTGCCAGCTCACCAGGGTTCCCCTACAATGAGCAGTTCTTC. It is translated as CASSPGFPYNEQFF.

At least ten counts were recorded for this clonotype. The chain recombines TRBV28 with TRBJ2-4; tentative D call: TRBD2 (6 bases). The CDR3 has 12 residues. The germline V gene has CDR1 MDHEN and CDR2 SYDVKM. V lost 5 bases and J 12 bases, leaving 14 bases between the germline ends. The CDR3 loop reads CASSQSGTPQYF. In DNA form, the CDR3 reads TGTGCCAGCAGTCAATCCGGGACTCCTCAGTACTTC.

This clonotype was recorded at least ten times. This sequence joins TRBV10-3 and TRBJ1-2; tentatively, D is TRBD1 (6 bases). The germline gives CDR1 ENHRY, CDR2 SYGVKD. V was cut by 4 bases and J by 3 bases, with 12 bases left in between. The CDR3 length is 14 residues. The CDR3 DNA is TGTGCCATCAGTGCTACGGAGGGGGACTATGGCTACACCTTC. Its protein is CAISATEGDYGYTF.

This clonotype was counted many times. This chain links TRBV7-9 with TRBJ2-7; unclear D gene. The CDR3 has 14 residues. Trimming shortened V by 4 bases and J by 2 bases, and 12 bases separated the two germline ends. Looked up from germline, CDR1 is SEHNR and CDR2 is FQNEAQ (reference sequence). The CDR3 protein is CASSSPGSTYEQYF. The CDR3 DNA is TGTGCCAGCAGCTCCCCCGGGTCAACCTACGAGCAGTACTTC.

This clonotype was seen many times. This chain uses TRBV29-1 with TRBJ2-1; weak D call: TRBD2 (5 bases). V was cut by 4 bases and J by 2 bases, with 12 bases left in between. Germline V gene data show CDR1 as SQVTM and CDR2 as ANQGSEA. The CDR3 spans 14 residues. The CDR3 spells CSVVVSGTYNEQFF. The DNA of the CDR3 is TGCAGCGTTGTAGTCTCCGGGACCTACAATGAGCAGTTCTTC.

This clonotype occurred many times. V usage is TRBV6-6 and J usage is TRBJ1-1; no definite D call. Germline CDR1 and CDR2: MNHNY and SVGAGI (reference sequence). V lost 0 bases to trimming and J lost 1 base, with 9 bases between them. The CDR3 length is 15 residues. CDR3 bases: TGTGCCAGCAGTTACTCGTGGACGGGGAACACTGAAGCTTTCTTT. Amino acids: CASSYSWTGNTEAFF.

The rearrangement uses TRBV28 and TRBJ1-2, with D maybe TRBD1 (5 bases). The CDR3 runs 13 residues. V was cut by 3 bases and J by 3 bases, with 8 bases left in between. The V gene's germline CDR1 is MDHEN and CDR2 SYDVKM. In DNA form, the CDR3 reads TGTGCCAGCAGTTTGGAGGGGTACTATGGCTACACCTTC. Translation: CASSLEGYYGYTF.

This clonotype appeared a few times. V gene TRBV29-1 combines with J gene TRBJ1-2; possibly TRBD1 for D (6 bases). Germline V gene lookup returns CDR1 SQVTM and CDR2 ANQGSEA. This CDR3 comprises 18 residues. V shed 4 bases and J shed 6 bases, with 30 bases lying between them. This chain's CDR3 is CSVARLQGSLPPLNGYTF. CDR3 nucleotides: TGCAGCGTTGCGCGTTTACAGGGTTCTCTCCCCCCCCTTAATGGCTACACCTTC.

This clonotype has ten or more counts. The chain is built from TRBV28 and TRBJ1-5; 10 nucleotides agree with TRBD1. Per the germline V gene, CDR1 is MDHEN and CDR2 is SYDVKM. The V and J ends lost 5 bases and 5 bases, in that order; junction bases with no gene match: 9. There are 16 residues in the CDR3. CDR3 amino acids: CASSTRDRGLDQPQHF. CDR3 nucleotide sequence: TGTGCCAGCAGTACCCGGGACAGGGGACTCGATCAGCCCCAGCATTTT. The entire variable domain, with the rest obtained from reference TRBV28 and TRBJ1-5, is as follows: DVKVTQSSRYLVKRTGEKVFLECVQDMDHENMFWYRQDPGLGLRLIYFSYDVKMKEKGDIPEGYSVSREKKERFSLILESASTNQTSMYLCASSTRDRGLDQPQHFGDGTRLSIL.

This clonotype was recorded many times. J is TRBJ2-1 and V is TRBV25-1, with 8 nucleotides matching TRBD2. Germline CDR1 MGHDK, CDR2 SYGVNS. CDR3 length equals 13 residues. The V segment lost 6 bases and the J segment 4 bases; nucleotides outside the gene matches: 2. The CDR3 spells CASRGLEYNEQFF. In DNA form, the CDR3 reads TGTGCCAGCAGGGGACTAGAATACAATGAGCAGTTCTTC.

The table lists this clonotype with many counts. The chain recombines TRBV3-1 with TRBJ2-1, with 8 bases fitting TRBD2. V was clipped by 1 base and J by 4 bases; unmatched bases: 6. This CDR3 has 16 amino acids. Germline V lookup: CDR1 LGHDT, CDR2 YNNKEL (reference sequence). The CDR3 spells CASSQGWRLAYNEQFF. The DNA for the CDR3 is TGTGCCAGCAGCCAAGGCTGGAGACTAGCGTACAATGAGCAGTTCTTC.

This clonotype appeared many times. The rearrangement joins TRBV12-3 or TRBV12-4 to TRBJ2-3; TRBD2 matches 8 bases. With 2 bases clipped from V and 8 bases from J, the junction kept 3 bases outside the gene matches. The CDR3 covers 13 residues. Here the CDR3 DNA reads TGTGCCAGCAGTTTACGGGAGGGCGGTACGCAGTATTTT. Its translation is CASSLREGGTQYF.

This clonotype was detected only once. The CDR3 loop reads CASSLGQGFMNTEAFF. The DNA of the CDR3 is TGTGCCAGCAGTCTCGGACAGGGCTTCATGAACACTGAAGCTTTCTTT. The chain links TRBV28 to TRBJ1-1, with 8 bases fitting TRBD1. Germline assignment: CDR1 MDHEN and CDR2 SYDVKM. V gave up 5 bases and J gave up 0 bases; unmatched junction bases: 8. This CDR3 region has 16 residues.

This clonotype was seen repeatedly, ten times or more. The J gene is TRBJ2-1, the V gene TRBV12-3 or TRBV12-4, with TRBD2 matching 11 bases. With V trimmed by 1 base and J by 4 bases, 0 bases remained unmatched. The CDR3 is 15 residues long. CDR3 bases: TGTGCCAGCAGTTTAGTAGCGGGAGGGTACAATGAGCAGTTCTTC. This sequence encodes CASSLVAGGYNEQFF.